The 9 T cell receptor beta chains reported below all come from one sample, sequenced in a study of CD8 T cells in ankylosing spondylitis. TCRdb reprocessed the 5' RACE reads with MiXCR, giving one entry per CDR3 protein. This sample has approximately 300,000 distinct CDR3 sequences; 20% occur once, and the top ten carry 3.5%. Sequencing was carried out using blood, either unsorted or a sorted T cell fraction (not recorded which). These receptors were obtained from a female donor with ankylosing spondylitis or in good health (not recorded which).

The CDR3 loop is CASLVGEGTEAFF. CDR3 sequence (DNA): TGTGCCAGCCTCGTAGGGGAGGGCACTGAAGCTTTCTTT. The rearrangement joins TRBV2 to TRBJ1-1, with a tentative D call TRBD1 (5 bases). This CDR3 region has 13 residues. The V gene lost 8 bases and the J gene lost 4 bases, with 14 bases spanning the gap. CDR1 and CDR2 (germline): SNHLY, FYNNEI.

This clonotype was seen a handful of times. The rearrangement joins TRBV20-1 to TRBJ2-2; 7 nucleotides match TRBD2. Germline trimming cut 0 bases from V and 0 bases from J; bases unmatched to any gene: 13. CDR3 size: 19 residues. Looked up from germline, CDR1 is DFQATT and CDR2 is SNEGSKA (reference sequence). Here the CDR3 DNA reads TGCAGTGCTAGAGATCCGCTCCGGGAGGTGGGCGCGAACACCGGGGAGCTGTTTTTT. Its protein product is CSARDPLREVGANTGELFF.

This clonotype was counted once. The V call is TRBV6-2 or TRBV6-3, the J call TRBJ2-1; TRBD1 or TRBD2 may be the D gene (5 bases each). Trimming took 0 bases from V and 10 from J, leaving 16 bases between them. This CDR3 has 15 residues. From germline, CDR1 is MNHEY and CDR2 SVGEGT. The CDR3 sequence is CASSYSGVLLEEQFF. CDR3 DNA sequence: TGTGCCAGCAGTTACTCGGGGGTTCTACTCGAGGAGCAGTTCTTC.

The gene calls are TRBV27 and TRBJ2-7; D remains ambiguous. CDR1 MNHEY and CDR2 SMNVEV come from the germline V gene (reference sequence). The V end lost 3 bases, the J end lost 5 bases, and 14 bases lay between the germline ends. The CDR3 runs 14 residues. The CDR3 here is CASSLTYGLDEQYF. DNA for the CDR3: TGTGCCAGCAGTTTGACTTACGGGTTAGACGAGCAGTACTTC.

The V gene is TRBV7-8, the J gene TRBJ2-7; no definite D call. Trimming removed 1 base at V and 7 bases at J, with 8 bases between. The length of the CDR3 is 12 residues. Germline V CDR1 and CDR2: SGHVS, FQNEAQ. CDR3: CASSLGPEEQYF. The CDR3 coding sequence is TGTGCCAGCAGCTTAGGCCCCGAGGAGCAGTACTTC. The full variable domain, with the rest looked up from reference TRBV7-8 and TRBJ2-7, is GAGVSQSPRYKVAKRGQDVALRCDPISGHVSLFWYQQALGQGPEFLTYFQNEAQLDKSGLPSDRFFAERPEGSVSTLKIQRTQQEDSAVYLCASSLGPEEQYFGPGTRLTVT.

The chain employs TRBV20-1 and TRBJ2-3; D is uncertain. The germline gives CDR1 DFQATT, CDR2 SNEGSKA (reference sequence). V shed 5 bases and J shed 2 bases, with 2 bases lying between them. The CDR3 has 10 residues. CDR3 loop: CSAFTDTQYF. In DNA, the CDR3 is TGCAGTGCTTTCACAGATACGCAGTATTTT.

This rearrangement joins TRBV6-1 to TRBJ2-7, with TRBD1 matching 7 bases. CDR1 is MNHNS and CDR2 is SASEGT in the germline V gene. The CDR3 sequence is 15 residues long. Trimming at V came to 6 bases and at J to 1 base, leaving 9 bases not matched to a gene. The CDR3 protein is CASRSGTAKSYEQYF. The CDR3 DNA is TGTGCCAGCAGGTCCGGGACAGCCAAATCCTACGAGCAGTACTTC.

This clonotype was seen a single time. V gene TRBV7-2 combines with J gene TRBJ1-1; D is uncertain. Looked up from germline, CDR1 is SGHTA and CDR2 is FQGNSA. The V end was cut by 1 base, the J end by 5 bases, with 14 bases between. This CDR3 is built from 15 residues. The CDR3 nucleotides read TGTGCCAGCAGCTTAGTCTGGGGTCGCACGACTGAAGCTTTCTTT. Translated: CASSLVWGRTTEAFF.

The rearrangement uses TRBV30 and TRBJ1-1; TRBD1 might be the D (5 bases). This CDR3 has 16 residues. Germline CDR1 GTSNPN, CDR2 SVGIG (reference sequence). Trimming stripped 1 base from V and 4 bases from J, with 19 bases between. The CDR3 sequence: CAWSGVAGGLGTEAFF. CDR3 sequence (DNA): TGTGCCTGGAGTGGGGTGGCGGGGGGTCTGGGCACTGAAGCTTTCTTT.